The present T cell receptor beta chain was sequenced within a study of immune reconstitution after stem cell transplant in scleroderma. The CDR3 consists of 18 residues. Germline CDR1 reads MDHEN; CDR2 reads SYDVKM. Trimming pared 6 bases from V and 3 bases from J, leaving 25 bases between. This clonotype is termed medium-sized (0.01 to 0.1%). TCRdb processed the RT-PCR reads anew with MiXCR; each CDR3 protein has one entry. The profile shows 1,500 to 2,000 distinct CDR3 sequences, approximately 3.3% of them singletons. The sample was taken before or after autologous hematopoietic stem cell transplantation (not recorded which). The chain links TRBV28 to TRBJ2-3; D is possibly TRBD1 or TRBD2 (5 bases each). The origin of this receptor is a male donor with systemic sclerosis. This chain's CDR3 is CASSSGYGAQIKTDTQYF. CDR3 in DNA: TGTGCCAGCAGCTCAGGGTACGGGGCCCAGATAAAAACAGATACGCAGTATTTT.